The clone carrying this T cell receptor beta chain was observed at least ten times. The data originate from a study of T cells in Graves' hyperthyroidism and ophthalmopathy. From RNA transcripts, TCR beta CDR3 regions were amplified. A set of HTBI primers served as the primers for a first-round RT-PCR of the TCR CDR3. A single record per CDR3 protein comes from TCRdb applying MiXCR to the multiplex PCR reads. Among under 350,000 distinct CDR3 sequences listed, about 25% were seen once. In making diagnoses, clinical symptoms, serum thyroxine and TRAb, thyroid ultrasound and orbital computed tomography were all used. When hyperthyroidism was first diagnosed, the blood sample was taken, preceding any ophthalmopathy symptoms. Sequencing was done on a sample of blood. This TCR was sampled from a man aged 35 to 55 with Graves' hyperthyroidism that later progressed to Graves' ophthalmopathy.

The CDR3 region has the DNA TGCAGCGTTGTTTCGGGCCCCTTGGGGCCCCAGCATTTT. Encoded protein: CSVVSGPLGPQHF. The chain links TRBV29-1 to TRBJ1-5; D is unresolved. Germline V lookup: CDR1 SQVTM, CDR2 ANQGSEA. The ends were cut back, 4 bases at V and 9 bases at J, with 16 bases in the middle. The length of the CDR3 is 13 residues.